This is a list of T cell receptor beta chains from one sample in a study of blood T cell repertoires in COVID-19. This table comes from immunoSEQ multiplex PCR, and its TCRdb copy is limited to in-frame clones, with some not included. The sample consists of about 180,000 clones, 87% of them appearing once. The sequencing sample was made of PBMCs or T cells enriched from blood (not recorded which). These receptors were obtained from a human donor with acute COVID-19. The donor label of this sample is uncertain. The CDR3 runs from the conserved cysteine through the conserved F or W. A D gene is named only where the DNA matches it firmly. Where a row states a size, it is once, few, many or the class of an expanded clone; other rows omit it.

>TRBV19|NA|NA|TRBJ1-1
TGTGCCAGTAGTAAGAGGACTGTCACTGAAGCTTTCTTT
CASSKRTVTEAFF
>TRBV9|NA|TRBD1|TRBJ2-1
TGTGCCAGCAGCCATCCTGACAGGGGGCAATACAATGAGCAGTTCTTC
CASSHPDRGQYNEQFF
>TRBV5-1|once|TRBD1|TRBJ2-5
TGCGCCAGCAGCCGTCCCGAGACAGGGTGGGCAGAGACCCAGTACTTC
CASSRPETGWAETQYF
>TRBV11-2|NA|NA|TRBJ2-5
TGTGCCAGCGGAATGGGGACTTTCCAAGAGACCCAGTACTTC
CASGMGTFQETQYF
>TRBV5-1|NA|TRBD1|TRBJ1-2
TGCGCCAGCAGCTCGGACAGGGGGCGCTGGTATGGCTACACCTTC
CASSSDRGRWYGYTF
>TRBV3-1/TRBV3-2|NA|TRBD1|TRBJ1-2
TGTGCCAGCAGCCTGAACCCGGGACAGGGGGCGGACGGCTACACCTTC
CASSLNPGQGADGYTF
>TRBV5-6|NA|NA|TRBJ1-6
TGTGCCAGCAGCTTGGCAGGGAATTCACCCCTCCACTTT
CASSLAGNSPLHF
>TRBV7-8|NA|NA|TRBJ2-3
TGTGCCAGCAGCTTAGCCCGACTACCGAGGCGGGGCACAGATACGCAGTATTTT
CASSLARLPRRGTDTQYF
>TRBV18|few|NA|TRBJ1-5
TGTGCCAGCTCACCAGGAGGGAACAATCAGCCCCAGCATTTT
CASSPGGNNQPQHF
>TRBV7-9|NA|NA|TRBJ1-1
TGTGCCAGCAGCTTACGGGTCGTCGCTGAAGCTTTCTTT
CASSLRVVAEAFF